Following are 10 T cell receptor beta chains from one sample sequenced in a study of OX40 agonist ivuxolimab in advanced cancers. Profiled with immunoSEQ multiplex PCR; TCRdb holds only in-frame clones, not every one. Here the sample spans 35,000 to 40,000 clones, about 80% being singletons. The specimen was CD4+ or CD8+ T cells sorted from blood, collected in a trial of the OX40 agonist ivuxolimab. The source of these receptors is an adult with an advanced solid tumor such as melanoma, head and neck, liver or kidney cancer.

The chain is built from TRBV10-3 and TRBJ1-3; 8 bases fit TRBD1. J gave up 4 bases and V 7 bases, and 3 bases lay outside the gene matches. CDR1 and CDR2 (germline): ENHRY, SYGVKD. The CDR3 totals 13 residues. The CDR3 DNA sequence: TGTGCCATCAAAGGACAGGGAGGAAACACCATATATTTT. Translating gives CAIKGQGGNTIYF.

The chain uses TRBV19 and TRBJ2-5, with 14 bases aligning to TRBD2. The J call may be mistaken, given a closer DNA end match to TRBJ2-7. Per the germline V gene, CDR1 is LNHDA and CDR2 is SQIVND (reference sequence). This CDR3 contains 18 residues. This CDR3 reads CASSIKGLAGEEFYEQYF. The CDR3 DNA reads TGTGCCAGTAGTATCAAGGGACTAGCGGGAGAAGAATTCTACGAGCAGTACTTC.

A remark on this clone: This same CDR3 is encoded by further DNA sequences in the sample. This chain joins TRBV6-6 and TRBJ2-2; 16 nucleotides line up with TRBD2. Germline values: CDR1 MNHNY, CDR2 SVGAGI (reference sequence). The CDR3 contains 16 residues. V shed 4 bases and J 8 bases; nucleotides not matched to a gene: 4. This chain's CDR3 is CASSLGLAGGRGELFF. The CDR3 DNA sequence: TGTGCCAGCAGTTTGGGACTAGCGGGGGGGCGTGGGGAGCTGTTTTTT.

This chain connects TRBV4-1 to TRBJ2-3; D is possibly TRBD1 (6 bases). Trimming took off 0 bases at V and 4 bases at J, with 17 bases between the two ends. The CDR3 spans 17 residues. Per germline, CDR1 MGHRA and CDR2 YSYEKL. CDR3 coding DNA: TGCGCCAGCAGCCAAGATCGAAGGGGGAAGGCTGCAGATACGCAGTATTTT. Protein sequence: CASSQDRRGKAADTQYF.

In DNA form, the CDR3 reads TGTGCCAGCAGCTGGAGCGGGGGGGGGCAGGATACGCAGTATTTT. Its protein is CASSWSGGGQDTQYF. This chain joins TRBV7-9 and TRBJ2-3; TRBD2 aligns across 10 bases. The CDR3 is 15 residues long. Germline CDR1 reads SEHNR; CDR2 reads FQNEAQ (reference sequence). Germline trimming cut 4 bases from V and 6 bases from J; bases unmatched to any gene: 7.

This clone is labeled medium-sized. The V and J genes are TRBV12-5 and TRBJ1-1, with D maybe TRBD1 (6 bases). Germline V gene sequence: CDR1 LGHNT, CDR2 FRNRAP. The length of the CDR3 is 14 residues. Trimming stripped 5 bases from V and 1 base from J, with 11 bases between. This chain's CDR3 is CASGRQEANTEAFF. The CDR3 DNA reads as TGTGCTAGTGGTAGACAGGAAGCGAACACTGAAGCTTTCTTT. Full variable domain (remainder filled in from reference TRBV12-5 and TRBJ1-1): DARVTQTPRHKVTEMGQEVTMRCQPILGHNTVFWYRQTMMQGLELLAYFRNRAPLDDSGMPKDRFSAEMPDATLATLKIQPSEPRDSAVYFCASGRQEANTEAFFGQGTRLTVV.

The rearrangement links TRBV10-3 to TRBJ2-7; D unresolved. The germline CDR1 and CDR2 sequences are ENHRY and SYGVKD. This CDR3 spans 13 amino acids. V was pared by 2 bases and J by 3 bases, with 8 bases between. The CDR3 here is CAISEGFSYEQYF. In DNA, the CDR3 is TGTGCCATCAGTGAGGGGTTTAGCTACGAGCAGTACTTC.

V is TRBV11-2 and J is TRBJ2-5; weak D call: TRBD2 (7 bases). V lost 3 bases and J 5 bases, leaving 13 bases between the germline ends. This CDR3 spans 14 amino acids. Germline assignment: CDR1 SGHAT and CDR2 FQNNGV. CDR3 residues: CASSFRGGGETQYF. The CDR3 DNA is TGTGCCAGCAGCTTTAGAGGGGGAGGGGAGACCCAGTACTTC.

The chain couples TRBV5-1 to TRBJ1-5; maybe TRBD1 (5 bases). The V gene lost 6 bases and the J gene lost 4 bases, with 11 bases spanning the gap. There are 13 residues in the CDR3. Germline CDR1 is SGHRS and CDR2 is YFSETQ. CDR3 loop: CASIQGKNQPQHF. DNA of the CDR3: TGCGCCAGCATCCAGGGTAAAAATCAGCCCCAGCATTTT.

This clone was detected once. The chain recombines TRBV14 with TRBJ2-7; D might be TRBD1 (6 bases). The CDR3 has 14 amino acids. The V end was cut by 7 bases, the J end by 3 bases, with 16 bases between. CDR1 is SGHDN, CDR2 FVKESK, per germline. CDR3 nucleotide sequence: TGTGCCAGCAAAAAGACAGGATTGGGCTACGAGCAGTACTTC. The encoded protein is CASKKTGLGYEQYF. Full variable domain (missing parts from reference TRBV14 and TRBJ2-7): EAGVTQFPSHSVIEKGQTVTLRCDPISGHDNLYWYRRVMGKEIKFLLHFVKESKQDESGMPNNRFLAERTGGTYSTLKVQPAELEDSGVYFCASKKTGLGYEQYFGPGTRLTVT.